This T cell receptor (beta chain) was found in a study of blood T cell repertoires in COVID-19. TCRdb keeps only in-frame clones here, not all; method: immunoSEQ multiplex PCR. The sample carries under 200,000 clones, about 83% recorded once. The CDR3 is 12 amino acids. CDR1 SGHAT and CDR2 FQNNGV come from the germline V gene. V lost 5 bases, J lost 7 bases, and 4 bases stayed unmatched. This chain joins TRBV11-2 and TRBJ2-7; 8 bases are shared with TRBD1. Sequences were obtained from PBMCs or T cells enriched from blood (not recorded which). The TCR sequence derives from a man aged 35-49 years with acute COVID-19. CDR3 sequence: CASSRQGKEQYF. The CDR3, as DNA: TGTGCCAGCAGCCGACAGGGGAAAGAGCAGTACTTC.